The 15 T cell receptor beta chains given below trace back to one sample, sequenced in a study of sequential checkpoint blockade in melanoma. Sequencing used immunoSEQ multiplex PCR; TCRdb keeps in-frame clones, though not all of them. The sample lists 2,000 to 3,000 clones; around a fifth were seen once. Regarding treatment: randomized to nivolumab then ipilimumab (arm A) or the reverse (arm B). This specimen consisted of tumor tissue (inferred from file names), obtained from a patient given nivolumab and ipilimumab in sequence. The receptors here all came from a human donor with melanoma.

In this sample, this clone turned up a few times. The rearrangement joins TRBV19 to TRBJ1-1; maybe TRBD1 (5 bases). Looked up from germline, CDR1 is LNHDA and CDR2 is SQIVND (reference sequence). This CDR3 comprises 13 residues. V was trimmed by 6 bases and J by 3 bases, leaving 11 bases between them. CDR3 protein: CASSPGRYTEAFF. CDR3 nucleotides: TGTGCCAGTAGCCCGGGACGGTACACTGAAGCTTTCTTT.

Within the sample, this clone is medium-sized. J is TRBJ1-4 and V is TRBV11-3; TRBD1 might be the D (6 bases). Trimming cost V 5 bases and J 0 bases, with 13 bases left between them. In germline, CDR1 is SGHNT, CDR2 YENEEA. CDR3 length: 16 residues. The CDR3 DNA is TGTGCCAGCAGCACTACAGGGATCTCAACTAATGAAAAACTGTTTTTT. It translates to CASSTTGISTNEKLFF.

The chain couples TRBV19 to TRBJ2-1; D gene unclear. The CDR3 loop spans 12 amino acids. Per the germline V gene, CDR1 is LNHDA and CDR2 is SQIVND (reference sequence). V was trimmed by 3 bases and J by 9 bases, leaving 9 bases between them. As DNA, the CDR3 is TGTGCCAGTAGTATTTCTTTGGGTGAGCAGTTCTTC. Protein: CASSISLGEQFF.

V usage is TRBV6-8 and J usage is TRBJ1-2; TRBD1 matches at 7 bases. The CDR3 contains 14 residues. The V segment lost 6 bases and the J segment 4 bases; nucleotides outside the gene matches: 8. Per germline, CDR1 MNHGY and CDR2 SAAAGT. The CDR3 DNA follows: TGTGCCAGCAGACAGGGGTCCAGCGGCTATGGCTACACCTTC. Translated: CASRQGSSGYGYTF.

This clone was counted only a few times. The CDR3 region is CASSFGVYEQYF. CDR3 DNA: TGTGCCAGCAGTTTTGGGGTCTACGAGCAGTACTTC. The V call is TRBV28, the J call TRBJ2-7; D not resolved. CDR3 length: 12 amino acids. Trimming took off 3 bases at V and 3 bases at J, with 6 bases between the two ends. Germline assignment: CDR1 MDHEN and CDR2 SYDVKM.

The chain's CDR3 is CASSLVGGMNTEAFF. CDR3 in DNA: TGTGCCAGCAGTTTAGTAGGCGGGATGAACACTGAAGCTTTCTTT. The chain combines TRBV28 with TRBJ1-1; no clear D. With 2 bases removed from V and 0 bases from J, the gap between germline ends came to 10 bases. The CDR3 runs to 15 residues. Looked up from germline, CDR1 is MDHEN and CDR2 is SYDVKM.

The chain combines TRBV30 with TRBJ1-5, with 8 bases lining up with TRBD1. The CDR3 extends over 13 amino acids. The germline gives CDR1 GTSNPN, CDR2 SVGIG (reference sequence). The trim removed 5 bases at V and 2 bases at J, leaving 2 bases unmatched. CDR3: CAWDRGGNQPQHF. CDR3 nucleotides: TGTGCCTGGGACAGGGGCGGCAATCAGCCCCAGCATTTT.

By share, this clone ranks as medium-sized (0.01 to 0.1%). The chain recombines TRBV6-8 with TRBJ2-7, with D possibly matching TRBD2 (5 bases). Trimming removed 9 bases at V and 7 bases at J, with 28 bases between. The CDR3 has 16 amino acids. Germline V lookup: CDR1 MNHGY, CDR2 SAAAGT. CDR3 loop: CASRGSDGNVFSEQYF. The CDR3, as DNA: TGTGCCAGTCGAGGCTCTGACGGGAACGTCTTTTCGGAGCAGTACTTC.

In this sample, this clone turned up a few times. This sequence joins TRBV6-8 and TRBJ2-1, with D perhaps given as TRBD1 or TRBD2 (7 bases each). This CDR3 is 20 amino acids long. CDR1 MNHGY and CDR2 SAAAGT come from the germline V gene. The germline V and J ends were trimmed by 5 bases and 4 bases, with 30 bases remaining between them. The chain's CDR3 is CASSAKGAGAPWYGYNEQFF. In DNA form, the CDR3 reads TGTGCCAGCAGTGCAAAGGGGGCGGGGGCCCCGTGGTACGGATACAATGAGCAGTTCTTC.

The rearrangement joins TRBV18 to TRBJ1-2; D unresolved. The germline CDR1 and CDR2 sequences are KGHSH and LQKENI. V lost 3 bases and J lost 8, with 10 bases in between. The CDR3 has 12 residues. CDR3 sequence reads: CASSPSNGGYTF. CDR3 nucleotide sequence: TGTGCCAGCTCACCCTCAAATGGCGGCTACACCTTC.

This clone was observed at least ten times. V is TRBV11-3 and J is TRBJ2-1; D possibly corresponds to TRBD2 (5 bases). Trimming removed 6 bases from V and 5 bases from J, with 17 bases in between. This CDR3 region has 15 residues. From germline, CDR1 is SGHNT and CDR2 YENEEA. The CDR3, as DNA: TGTGCCAGCAGTTCCTGGACTTTGGGCAACAATGAGCAGTTCTTC. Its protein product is CASSSWTLGNNEQFF. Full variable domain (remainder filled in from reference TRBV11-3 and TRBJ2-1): EAGVVQSPRYKIIEKKQPVAFWCNPISGHNTLYWYLQNLGQGPELLIRYENEEAVDDSQLPKDRFSAERLKGVDSTLKIQPAELGDSAVYLCASSSWTLGNNEQFFGPGTRLTVL.

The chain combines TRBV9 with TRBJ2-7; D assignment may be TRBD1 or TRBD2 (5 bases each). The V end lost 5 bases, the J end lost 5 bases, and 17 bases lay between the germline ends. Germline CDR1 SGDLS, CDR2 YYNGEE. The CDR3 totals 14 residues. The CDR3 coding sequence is TGTGCCAGCAGTCCCTTTGGGGGTCGCGACGAGCAGTACTTC. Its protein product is CASSPFGGRDEQYF.

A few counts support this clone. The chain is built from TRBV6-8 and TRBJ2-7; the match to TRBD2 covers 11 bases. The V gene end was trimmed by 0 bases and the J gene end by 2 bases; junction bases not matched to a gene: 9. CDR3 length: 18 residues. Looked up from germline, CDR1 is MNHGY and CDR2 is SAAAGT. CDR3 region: CASSYSTKLAGAPYEQYF. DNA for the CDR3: TGTGCCAGCAGTTACTCGACCAAACTAGCGGGAGCACCCTACGAGCAGTACTTC.

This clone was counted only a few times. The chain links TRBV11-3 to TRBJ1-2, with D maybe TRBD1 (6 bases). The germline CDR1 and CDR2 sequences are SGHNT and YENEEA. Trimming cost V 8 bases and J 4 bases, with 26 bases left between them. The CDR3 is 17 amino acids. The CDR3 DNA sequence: TGTGCCAGCCTGATCCGGGACAATATGAATTCGGGCTATGGCTACACCTTC. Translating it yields CASLIRDNMNSGYGYTF.

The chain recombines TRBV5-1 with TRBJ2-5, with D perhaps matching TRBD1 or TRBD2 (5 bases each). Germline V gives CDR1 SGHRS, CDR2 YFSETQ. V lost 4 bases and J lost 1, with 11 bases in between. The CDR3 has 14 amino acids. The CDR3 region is CASSPGRLQETQYF. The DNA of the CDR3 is TGCGCCAGCAGCCCGGGACGCCTCCAAGAGACCCAGTACTTC.